This T cell receptor (beta chain) was identified in a study of blood T cell repertoires in COVID-19. The germline V gene encodes CDR1 SGHRS and CDR2 YFSETQ. Trimming took 4 bases from V and 6 from J; bases not matched to a gene: 13. CDR3 length: 16 residues. This table comes from immunoSEQ multiplex PCR, and its TCRdb copy is limited to in-frame clones, with some not included. Here the sample spans some 240,000 clones, 84% being singletons. The TCR comes from a man between 50 and 59 years old with active or convalescent COVID-19. The chain is built from TRBV5-1 and TRBJ2-3; 8 positions agree with TRBD2. Sequences were obtained from peripheral blood. CDR3 in amino acids: CASSPRLAGGADTQYF. The CDR3 DNA sequence: TGCGCCAGCAGCCCGCGACTAGCCGGGGGGGCGGATACGCAGTATTTT. Based on the CDR3 plus reference TRBV5-1 and TRBJ2-3, the full variable domain is KAGVTQTPRYLIKTRGQQVTLSCSPISGHRSVSWYQQTPGQGLQFLFEYFSETQRNKGNFPGRFSGRQFSNSRSEMNVSTLELGDSALYLCASSPRLAGGADTQYFGPGTRLTVL.